The 18 T cell receptor beta chains below were found in one sample sequenced in a study of molecular identifiers for immune sequencing clone quantification. TCRdb independently ran MiXCR on the PCR reads; one entry per CDR3 protein. This sample carries around 100,000 distinct CDR3 sequences, about a third of them seen once, and the ten largest clones take about 9.1%. Sequenced material: naive CD8+ T cells from blood, with Jurkat cell RNA spiked in. Subset described: FACS-sorted CD8+CD4-CCR7+CD45RA+ naive T cells. These TCRs come from a human donor in good health. Some libraries in this study had Jurkat cell RNA spiked in.

J is TRBJ2-7 and V is TRBV2, with unresolved D. The length of the CDR3 is 12 residues. In germline, CDR1 is SNHLY, CDR2 FYNNEI. The CDR3 sequence is CAVPSGSYEQYF. Here the CDR3 DNA reads TGTGCTGTCCCGTCGGGCTCCTACGAGCAGTACTTC.

This clonotype was counted between two and nine times. V gene TRBV9 combines with J gene TRBJ2-1; D may be TRBD1 or TRBD2 (6 bases each). Trimming cost V 4 bases and J 2 bases, with 13 bases left between them. Germline assignment: CDR1 SGDLS and CDR2 YYNGEE. The CDR3 contains 15 residues. The CDR3 nucleotides are TGTGCCAGCAGCAAAGGGGGGTCTCCCTACAATGAGCAGTTCTTC. Translation: CASSKGGSPYNEQFF.

This clonotype occurred a few times. The chain couples TRBV29-1 to TRBJ2-3; D is perhaps TRBD2 (6 bases). This CDR3 region has 15 residues. V lost 6 bases and J lost 0, with 16 bases in between. The germline V gene has CDR1 SQVTM and CDR2 ANQGSEA. The CDR3, as DNA: TGCAGCGTAGTCCTAGCGATAACTAGCACAGATACGCAGTATTTT. As protein: CSVVLAITSTDTQYF.

Comment on this clonotype: One junction end does not reproduce the germline sequence, and a read error may be involved. The chain employs TRBV5-6 and TRBJ1-4; 8 bases fit TRBD1. CDR1 is SGHDT, CDR2 YYEEEE, per germline. This CDR3 has 14 amino acids. The CDR3 DNA follows: TGTGCCAGCAACTTGGGGACAGGAACTGAAAAACTGTTTTTT. This codes for CASNLGTGTEKLFF. The full variable domain, rest sourced from reference TRBV5-6 and TRBJ1-4, is DAGVTQSPTHLIKTRGQQVTLRCSPKSGHDTVSWYQQALGQGPQFIFQYYEEEERQRGNFPDRFSGHQFPNYSSELNVNALLLGDSALYLCASNLGTGTEKLFFGSGTQLSVL.

The chain joins TRBV9 to TRBJ2-1, with 12 bases matching TRBD2. This CDR3 has 19 amino acids. Germline V gene data show CDR1 as SGDLS and CDR2 as YYNGEE. The V and J ends lost 4 bases and 7 bases, in that order; junction bases with no gene match: 18. CDR3 loop: CASSTNRGLRLAGVNEQFF. CDR3 bases: TGTGCCAGCAGCACCAACAGGGGACTCCGACTAGCGGGAGTGAATGAGCAGTTCTTC.

This clonotype was counted a few times. The chain combines TRBV7-3 with TRBJ2-5; 8 bases align to TRBD1. The V gene end was trimmed by 5 bases and the J gene end by 1 base; junction bases not matched to a gene: 3. Germline assignment: CDR1 SGHTA and CDR2 FQGTGA. This CDR3 is 14 amino acids long. CDR3 residues: CASSATGGQETQYF. In DNA form, the CDR3 reads TGTGCCAGCAGCGCAACAGGGGGCCAAGAGACCCAGTACTTC.

In regard to this clonotype: A much larger clonotype is one base distant, so this may be a read error. The chain employs TRBV7-6 and TRBJ1-4; D uncertain. The CDR3 is made up of 12 amino acids. Germline CDR1 is SGHVS and CDR2 is FNYEAQ. The CDR3 bases are TGTGCCAGCAGCTTAGCGGCAGGAGCCCTGGTTTTT. It yields the protein CASSLAAGALVF.

This clonotype was observed many times. A junction end diverges from the germline sequence, so it may reflect a read error. The J gene is TRBJ2-5, the V gene TRBV5-6; D call uncertain. There are 11 residues in the CDR3. Per germline, CDR1 SGHDT and CDR2 YYEEEE. Here the CDR3 DNA reads TGTGCCAGCAGCGATTCGGGCCCAGTCTCCTTC. Translation gives CASSDSGPVSF.

Details on this clonotype: At one boundary the junction diverges from the germline segment, which might be a read error. The chain uses TRBV14 and TRBJ1-2; TRBD1 matches at 9 bases. The CDR3 contains 14 residues. Germline CDR1 SGHDN, CDR2 FVKESK. The DNA for the CDR3 is TGTGCCAACAGCCCGGGACAGGGATTGGAAGGCTACACCTTC. This sequence encodes CANSPGQGLEGYTF.

This clonotype was observed a few times. The V call is TRBV7-9, the J call TRBJ2-3, with 14 bases matching TRBD2. This CDR3 spans 16 amino acids. The V segment lost 5 bases and the J segment 6 bases; nucleotides outside the gene matches: 7. The V gene's germline CDR1 is SEHNR and CDR2 FQNEAQ (reference sequence). The CDR3 region is CASSPGTSGSRDTQYF. CDR3 DNA: TGTGCCAGCAGCCCAGGGACTAGCGGGAGTCGGGATACGCAGTATTTT.

This clonotype was seen a single time. Being one base from a much bigger clone, this may be a read error. The CDR3 does not close with the conserved phenylalanine or tryptophan, likely indicating a read error. This chain joins TRBV7-6 and TRBJ2-3, with 10 bases aligning to TRBD2. With 5 bases clipped from V and 4 bases from J, the junction kept 3 bases outside the gene matches. This CDR3 contains 14 residues. Germline V gives CDR1 SGHVS, CDR2 FNYEAQ. The CDR3 bases are TGTGCCAGCAGCGAAGGACTAGCGGCAGATACGCAGTATTAT. This sequence encodes CASSEGLAADTQYY.

This chain connects TRBV28 to TRBJ1-5; tentative D call: TRBD1 (6 bases). CDR1 is MDHEN, CDR2 SYDVKM, per germline. Trimming took off 5 bases at V and 5 bases at J, with 16 bases between the two ends. There are 15 residues in the CDR3. The CDR3 region has the DNA TGTGCCAGCAGTGCCCCCCCAGGGGTGTATCAGCCCCAGCATTTT. It encodes CASSAPPGVYQPQHF.

This clonotype was counted a few times. The rearrangement joins TRBV6-1 to TRBJ1-1; D uncertain. V was pared by 4 bases and J by 5 bases, with 8 bases between. Germline V gene sequence: CDR1 MNHNS, CDR2 SASEGT. The CDR3 extends over 12 amino acids. CDR3 DNA: TGTGCCAGCAGTGTAGGCAGAACTGAAGCTTTCTTT. It is translated as CASSVGRTEAFF.

The V and J genes are TRBV5-4 and TRBJ2-3, with TRBD2 matching 12 bases. The CDR3 is 17 residues long. V lost 0 bases, J lost 2 bases, and 4 bases stayed unmatched. Germline V gene lookup returns CDR1 SGHNT and CDR2 YYREEE (reference sequence). CDR3 sequence reads: CASSLDRLAGVTDTQYF. CDR3 bases: TGTGCCAGCAGCTTGGACCGACTAGCGGGGGTCACAGATACGCAGTATTTT.

There are a few counts of this clonotype. The chain is built from TRBV2 and TRBJ2-3, with 7 positions matching TRBD2. V shed 8 bases, J shed 1 base, and the junction held 9 bases outside the gene matches. The CDR3 consists of 15 residues. Germline CDR1 reads SNHLY; CDR2 reads FYNNEI. The chain's CDR3 is CASVPGGGRTDTQYF. The CDR3 nucleotides are TGTGCCAGCGTCCCGGGGGGAGGGCGCACAGATACGCAGTATTTT.

This clonotype was counted a single time. The junction departs from germline at one end; a sequencing error may be responsible. This chain joins TRBV5-6 and TRBJ2-5, with 8 positions matching TRBD1. CDR3 length: 18 residues. The V gene's germline CDR1 is SGHDT and CDR2 YYEEEE. The CDR3 nucleotides are TGTGCCAGCAGCCGTGGTCCCCTGACAGGGGATTACCAAGAGACCCAGAACTTC. It yields the protein CASSRGPLTGDYQETQNF. Full variable domain (missing parts from reference TRBV5-6 and TRBJ2-5): DAGVTQSPTHLIKTRGQQVTLRCSPKSGHDTVSWYQQALGQGPQFIFQYYEEEERQRGNFPDRFSGHQFPNYSSELNVNALLLGDSALYLCASSRGPLTGDYQETQNFGPGTRLLVL.

A remark on this clonotype: The junction does not match germline at one end; this may be a read error. The chain couples TRBV27 to TRBJ2-3; 8 nucleotides agree with TRBD1. The germline V gene has CDR1 MNHEY and CDR2 SMNVEV (reference sequence). This CDR3 has 14 amino acids. CDR3 bases: TGTGCCAGCAGTCCCGGGACAGGCACAGGTACGCAGTATTTT. Its protein product is CASSPGTGTGTQYF.

A note on this clonotype: One end of the junction does not line up with germline, which may come from a read error. The chain is built from TRBV7-9 and TRBJ2-7; either TRBD1 or TRBD2 may fit D (6 bases each). This CDR3 has 14 residues. The germline CDR1 and CDR2 sequences are SEHNR and FQNEAQ (reference sequence). The CDR3 loop is CASSPPGATYERYF. The CDR3 region has the DNA TGTGCCAGCAGCCCCCCGGGGGCAACCTACGAGCGGTACTTC.